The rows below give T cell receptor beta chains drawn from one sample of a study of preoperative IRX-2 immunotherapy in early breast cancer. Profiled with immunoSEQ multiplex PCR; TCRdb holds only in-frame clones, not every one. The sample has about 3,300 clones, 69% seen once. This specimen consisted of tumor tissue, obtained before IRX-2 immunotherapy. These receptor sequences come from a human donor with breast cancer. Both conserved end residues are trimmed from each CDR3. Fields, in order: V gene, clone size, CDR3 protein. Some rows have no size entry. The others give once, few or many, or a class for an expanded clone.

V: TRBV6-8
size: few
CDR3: ASSFMAYNEQF

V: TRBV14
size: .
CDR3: ASSQVAPYYEQY

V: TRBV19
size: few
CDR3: ATGTGSYNEQF

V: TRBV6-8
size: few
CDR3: ASLSSRGAGTTGELF

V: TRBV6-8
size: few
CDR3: ASSTARNTEAF

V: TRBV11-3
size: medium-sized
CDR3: ASSVGGKRFDNEQF

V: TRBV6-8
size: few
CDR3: ASSTGLAGLVGELF

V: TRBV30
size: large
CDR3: AWSRNSNQPQH

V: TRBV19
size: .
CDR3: ASGTSGVGNQPQH

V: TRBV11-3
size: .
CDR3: ASSLAGGYEKLF

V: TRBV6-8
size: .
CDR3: ASSYSIGANTIY

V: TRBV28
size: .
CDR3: ASAGTLYGYT

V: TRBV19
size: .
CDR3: ASSPGQPNEKLF

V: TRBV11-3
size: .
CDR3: ASSIPGRRLGDTEAF

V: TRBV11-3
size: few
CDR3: ASRFPGTGESGELF

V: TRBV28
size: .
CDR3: ASSTLGQETNLDTQY

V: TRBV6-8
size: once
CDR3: ASSVITNSPH

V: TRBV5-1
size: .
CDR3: ASSTGWGDSNQPQH

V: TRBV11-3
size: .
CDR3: ASSLVGQGAGVDEQF

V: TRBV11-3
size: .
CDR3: ASSLSAGVVEQF

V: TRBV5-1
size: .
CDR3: ASSLEVWGTEAF

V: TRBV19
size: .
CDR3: ASSSSSANEKLF

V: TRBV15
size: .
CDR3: ATSRLGGRGITDTQY

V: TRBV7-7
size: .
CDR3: ASSQEMADEKLF

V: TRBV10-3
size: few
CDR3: AISEQDQPGETQY

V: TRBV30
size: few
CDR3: AWSVRTGLNVLT

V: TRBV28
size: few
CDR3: ASSLLQGSYEKLF

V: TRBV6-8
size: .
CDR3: ASRRTADVGYT

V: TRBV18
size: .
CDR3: ASSYGTGDEQY

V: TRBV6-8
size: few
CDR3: ASSATTMNTEAF

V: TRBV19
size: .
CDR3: ASSIARGQIGEQY

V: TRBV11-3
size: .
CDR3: ASSFRRALYFTGELF

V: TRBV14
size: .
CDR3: ASSVGLAGVYEQY

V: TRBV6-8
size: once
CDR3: ASKSRPGIYEQY

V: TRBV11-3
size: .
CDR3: ASSTRDRGNGYT

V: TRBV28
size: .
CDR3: ASRTGTPLGYT

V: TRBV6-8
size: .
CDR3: ASSWTGTGELF

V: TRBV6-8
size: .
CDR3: ASSYLPTSHYEQY

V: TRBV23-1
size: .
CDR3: ASSFYSPDTQY

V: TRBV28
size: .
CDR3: ASSISPGQGKFYEQY

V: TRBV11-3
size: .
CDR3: ASSLDSLGTGELF

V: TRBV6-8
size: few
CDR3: ASSLAGSYNEQF

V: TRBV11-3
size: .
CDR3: ASSLGLANYGYT

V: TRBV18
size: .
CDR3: ASSPGGRLAVREGTDTQY

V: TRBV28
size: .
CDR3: ATCKPGQGAFCSYNEQF

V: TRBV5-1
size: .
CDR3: ASSYKGTSDEKLF

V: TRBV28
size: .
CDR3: ASSLGTVNTEAF

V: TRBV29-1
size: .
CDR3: SVDRGSGGGNEQF

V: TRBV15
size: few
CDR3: ATKAGELIGELF

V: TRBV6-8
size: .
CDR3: ASSYDGPEAF

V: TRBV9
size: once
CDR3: ASGRFKGSEAF

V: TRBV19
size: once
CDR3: ASSTVLGSPLH

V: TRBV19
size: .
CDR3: ASRTQGPRQPQH

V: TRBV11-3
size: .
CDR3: ASSISGPSSYNSPLH

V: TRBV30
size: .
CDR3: AWSELPDRVDTQY